These 14 T cell receptor beta chains share one sample of origin, sequenced in a study of cytotoxic CD8 clonotypes in ibrutinib-treated CLL (dated by TCRdb to about 2021). Receptor libraries were prepared by the immunoSEQ multiplex PCR assay. TCRdb obtained this table from immuneACCESS and retained in-frame rearrangements with V and J assigned. These tables miss some clones; where compared with another copy, unresolved V genes account for less than half of the shortfall, and the remainder is unexplained. This sample has hundreds of thousands of clones in its table, and 67% of those were observed once. The ten largest clonotypes hold about 5.9% of the sample. Sequencing was performed on PBMCs, taken after 36 months of ibrutinib treatment. These receptors were obtained from a human donor with chronic lymphocytic leukemia.

CDR3: CASSLGGRGGQPQHF. DNA of the CDR3: TGTGCCAGCAGCTTAGGGGGACGGGGTGGCCAGCCCCAGCATTTT. This chain uses TRBV7-6 with TRBJ1-5; possibly TRBD1 for D (5 bases). Germline CDR1 is SGHVS and CDR2 is FNYEAQ. V was trimmed by 1 base and J by 7 bases, leaving 14 bases between them. The CDR3 sequence is 15 residues long.

This chain's CDR3 is CASSPQGAVGYTF. CDR3 nucleotide sequence: TGCGCCAGCAGCCCCCAGGGGGCGGTCGGCTACACCTTC. J is TRBJ1-2 and V is TRBV5-1, with 8 nucleotides matching TRBD1. The CDR3 is 13 amino acids. CDR1 is SGHRS, CDR2 YFSETQ, per germline. V was pared by 4 bases and J by 8 bases, with 7 bases of the junction left unmatched.

V and J are TRBV7-8 and TRBJ1-5, with D possibly being TRBD1 (5 bases). The germline gives CDR1 SGHVS, CDR2 FQNEAQ. V was clipped by 5 bases and J by 7 bases, with 12 bases between them. This CDR3 comprises 13 residues. This CDR3 is CASSTVWGQPQHF. The CDR3 coding sequence is TGTGCCAGCAGCACCGTGTGGGGGCAGCCCCAGCATTTT. The full variable domain, rest sourced from reference TRBV7-8 and TRBJ1-5, is GAGVSQSPRYKVAKRGQDVALRCDPISGHVSLFWYQQALGQGPEFLTYFQNEAQLDKSGLPSDRFFAERPEGSVSTLKIQRTQQEDSAVYLCASSTVWGQPQHFGDGTRLSIL.

The CDR3, as DNA: TGTGCCAGCCATGAACCAAATTCACCCCTCCACTTT. Translated, it gives CASHEPNSPLHF. This chain joins TRBV2 and TRBJ1-6; unclear D gene. Trimming removed 8 bases at V and 7 bases at J, with 9 bases between. The CDR3 is made up of 12 amino acids. The germline V gene encodes CDR1 SNHLY and CDR2 FYNNEI.

This clone was seen a handful of times. The chain combines TRBV15 with TRBJ1-2; possible D gene TRBD1, 6 bases. The germline V gene encodes CDR1 LNHNV and CDR2 YYDKDF (reference sequence). The V end lost 1 base, the J end lost 8 bases, and 8 bases lay between the germline ends. There are 12 residues in the CDR3. CDR3 DNA sequence: TGTGCCACCAGCAGAGGAGGGGGAGGCTACACCTTC. This sequence encodes CATSRGGGGYTF.

The chain recombines TRBV5-6 with TRBJ1-4; D unclear. The CDR3 totals 16 residues. V gave up 0 bases and J gave up 0 bases, with 9 bases separating them. From germline, CDR1 is SGHDT and CDR2 YYEEEE. CDR3 nucleotide sequence: TGTGCCAGCAGCTTGGCAGGAATATCAACTAATGAAAAACTGTTTTTT. Its translation: CASSLAGISTNEKLFF. The full variable domain, in which reference TRBV5-6 and TRBJ1-4 provide the parts outside the CDR3, is DAGVTQSPTHLIKTRGQQVTLRCSPKSGHDTVSWYQQALGQGPQFIFQYYEEEERQRGNFPDRFSGHQFPNYSSELNVNALLLGDSALYLCASSLAGISTNEKLFFGSGTQLSVL.

This clone was counted between two and nine times. One junction end disagrees with the germline gene, perhaps due to a read error. The V call is TRBV7-2, the J call TRBJ1-4; a weak D match, TRBD1 (5 bases). Germline values: CDR1 SGHTA, CDR2 FQGNSA. This CDR3 region has 15 residues. The CDR3 spells CANSSPGRSNEKLFF. The CDR3 DNA sequence: TGTGCCAACAGCTCCCCGGGACGGAGTAATGAAAAACTGTTTTTT.

This rearrangement joins TRBV4-1 to TRBJ1-2, with D maybe TRBD1 (5 bases). V lost 4 bases and J 3 bases, leaving 12 bases between the germline ends. This CDR3 region has 14 residues. Germline CDR1 MGHRA, CDR2 YSYEKL. This chain's CDR3 is CASSLRGGDYGYTF. In nucleotides, the CDR3 is TGCGCCAGCAGCCTTCGGGGAGGGGACTATGGCTACACCTTC.

The V call is TRBV18, the J call TRBJ2-7; D is undetermined. V was shortened by 3 bases and J by 5 bases, with 14 bases between the two germline ends. Germline CDR1 and CDR2: KGHSH and LQKENI. This CDR3 has 14 amino acids. The CDR3 DNA reads TGTGCCAGCTCACCCTCGTATGGCCTCGACGAGCAGTACTTC. Its translation is CASSPSYGLDEQYF.

The V call is TRBV29-1, the J call TRBJ2-5; tentatively, D is TRBD1 or TRBD2 (6 bases each). Germline lookup yields CDR1 SQVTM and CDR2 ANQGSEA. Deletions cut 5 bases from V and 2 bases from J, with 18 bases between. This CDR3 is 15 amino acids long. The CDR3 reads CSVRPGGGVQETQYF. In nucleotides, the CDR3 is TGCAGCGTTAGGCCTGGAGGGGGAGTACAAGAGACCCAGTACTTC.

The chain recombines TRBV4-3 with TRBJ2-1; 11 bases agree with TRBD1. With 4 bases clipped from V and 7 bases from J, the junction kept 0 bases outside the gene matches. Germline CDR1 is LGHNA and CDR2 is YSLEER. CDR3 length: 13 residues. The CDR3 bases are TGCGCCAGCAGCCGGGACAGGGGGAATGAGCAGTTCTTC. Translated: CASSRDRGNEQFF.

The rearrangement uses TRBV7-9 and TRBJ2-5; D remains unclear. The ends were cut back, 1 base at V and 5 bases at J, with 26 bases in the middle. The CDR3 is 19 amino acids. Germline V gives CDR1 SEHNR, CDR2 FQNEAQ (reference sequence). The CDR3 is CASSLGAHKGPKILETQYF. CDR3 sequence (DNA): TGTGCCAGCAGCTTAGGTGCGCACAAGGGCCCTAAAATCCTGGAGACCCAGTACTTC.

This clone has more than one count but fewer than ten. V gene TRBV5-8 combines with J gene TRBJ2-7; D gene unclear. The CDR3 is 15 amino acids. CDR1 and CDR2 from the germline V gene are SGHTS and YDEGEE. Trimming removed 0 bases at V and 5 bases at J, with 15 bases between. The DNA of the CDR3 is TGTGCCAGCAGCTTGGACCTCCCGGGCCCTGACGAGCAGTACTTC. It encodes CASSLDLPGPDEQYF.

The V call is TRBV29-1, the J call TRBJ2-1; 8 nucleotides align to TRBD2. The ends lost 6 bases at V and 7 bases at J; junction bases unmatched: 8. The germline gives CDR1 SQVTM, CDR2 ANQGSEA. The CDR3 is 13 residues long. CDR3 amino acids: CSVPGLVINEQFF. As DNA, the CDR3 is TGCAGCGTCCCGGGACTAGTGATAAATGAGCAGTTCTTC.